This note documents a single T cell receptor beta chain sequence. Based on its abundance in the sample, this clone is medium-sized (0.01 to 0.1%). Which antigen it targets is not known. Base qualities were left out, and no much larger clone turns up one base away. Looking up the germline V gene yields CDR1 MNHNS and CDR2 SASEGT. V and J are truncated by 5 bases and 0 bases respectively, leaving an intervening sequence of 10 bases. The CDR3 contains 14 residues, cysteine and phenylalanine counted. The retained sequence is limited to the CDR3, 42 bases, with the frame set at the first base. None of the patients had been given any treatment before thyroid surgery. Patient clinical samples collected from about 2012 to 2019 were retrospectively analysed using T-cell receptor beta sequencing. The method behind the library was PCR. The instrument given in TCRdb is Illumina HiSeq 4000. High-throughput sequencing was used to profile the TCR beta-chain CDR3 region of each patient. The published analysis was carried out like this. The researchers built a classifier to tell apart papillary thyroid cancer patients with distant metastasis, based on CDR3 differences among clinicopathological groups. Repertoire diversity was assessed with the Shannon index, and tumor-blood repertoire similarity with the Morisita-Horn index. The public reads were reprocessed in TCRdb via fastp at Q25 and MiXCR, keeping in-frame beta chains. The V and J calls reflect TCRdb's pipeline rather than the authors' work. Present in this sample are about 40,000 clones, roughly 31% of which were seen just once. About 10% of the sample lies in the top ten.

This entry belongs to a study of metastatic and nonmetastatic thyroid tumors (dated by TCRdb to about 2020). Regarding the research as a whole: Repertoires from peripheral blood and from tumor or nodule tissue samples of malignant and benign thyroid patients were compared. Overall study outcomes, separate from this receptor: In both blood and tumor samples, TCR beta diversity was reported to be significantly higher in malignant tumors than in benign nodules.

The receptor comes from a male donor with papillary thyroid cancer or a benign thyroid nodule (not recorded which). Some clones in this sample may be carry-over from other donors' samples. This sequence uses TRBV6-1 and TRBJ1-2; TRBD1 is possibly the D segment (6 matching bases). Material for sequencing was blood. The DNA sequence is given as TGTGCCAGCAGTCGGACAGCAACTAACTATGGCTACACCTTC. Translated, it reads CASSRTATNYGYTF.